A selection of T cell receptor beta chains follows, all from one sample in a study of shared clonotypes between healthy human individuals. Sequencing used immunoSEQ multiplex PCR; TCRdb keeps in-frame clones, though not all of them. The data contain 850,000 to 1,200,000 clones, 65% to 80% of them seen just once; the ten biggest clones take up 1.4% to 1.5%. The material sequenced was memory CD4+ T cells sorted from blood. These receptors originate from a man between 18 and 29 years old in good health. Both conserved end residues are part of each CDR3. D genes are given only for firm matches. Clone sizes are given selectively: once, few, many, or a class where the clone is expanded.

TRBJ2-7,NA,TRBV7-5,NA,CARSSLTGSESSYEQYF,TGTGCCAGAAGCTCCTTGACAGGGTCCGAAAGCTCCTACGAGCAGTACTTC
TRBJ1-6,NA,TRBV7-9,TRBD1,CASSYGQGAYSPLHF,TGTGCCAGCAGCTACGGACAGGGGGCTTACTCACCCCTCCACTTT
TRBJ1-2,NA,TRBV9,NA,CASSVEAGGTYGYTF,TGTGCCAGCAGCGTAGAGGCAGGAGGTACCTATGGCTACACCTTC
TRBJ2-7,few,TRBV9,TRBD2,CASSSEGDYDYEQYF,TGTGCCAGCAGCTCCGAAGGGGACTACGACTACGAGCAGTACTTC
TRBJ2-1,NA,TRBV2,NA,CASRGPKRAEEQFF,TGTGCCAGCAGGGGACCGAAAAGGGCCGAGGAGCAGTTCTTC
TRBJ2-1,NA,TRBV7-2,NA,CASSSTPWEQFF,TGTGCCAGCAGCTCGACCCCTTGGGAGCAGTTCTTC
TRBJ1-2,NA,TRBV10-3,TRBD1,CAIRGDREVMNYGYTF,TGTGCCATCAGGGGGGACAGGGAGGTTATGAACTATGGCTACACCTTC
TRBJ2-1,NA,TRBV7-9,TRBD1,CASSPPYRDRGPYNEQFF,TGTGCCAGCAGCCCCCCTTACCGGGACAGGGGCCCCTACAATGAGCAGTTCTTC
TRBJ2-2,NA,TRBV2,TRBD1,CATRTGGNTGELFF,TGTGCCACGCGGACAGGGGGAAACACCGGGGAGCTGTTTTTT
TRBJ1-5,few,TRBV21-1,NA,CASSNGGHPSNQPQHF,TGTGCCAGCAGCAATGGGGGCCATCCTAGCAATCAGCCCCAGCATTTT
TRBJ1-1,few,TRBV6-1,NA,CASSRFVGTEAFF,TGTGCCAGCAGCCGATTCGTAGGTACTGAAGCTTTCTTT
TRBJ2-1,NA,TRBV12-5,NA,CASAATGHNEQFF,TGTGCTAGTGCCGCAACGGGACACAATGAGCAGTTCTTC
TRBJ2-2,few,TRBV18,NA,CASSPADPNTGELFF,TGTGCCAGCTCACCGGCAGACCCGAACACCGGGGAGCTGTTTTTT
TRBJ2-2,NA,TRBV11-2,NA,CATTDLGGTNTGELFF,TGTGCCACCACCGATCTTGGGGGCACGAACACCGGGGAGCTGTTTTTT